These T cell receptor beta chains were read from a single sample in a study of monozygotic twins with inflammatory bowel disease. TCRdb re-called the 5' RACE reads; one entry per CDR3 protein, DNA not given. Its table lists about 330,000 distinct CDR3 sequences. The sequenced material came from blood. Source of these receptors: a human donor with ulcerative colitis or Crohn's disease, or a healthy co-twin of an affected twin (not recorded which). Both conserved end residues are part of each CDR3. Fields, in order: V gene, J gene, CDR3 protein.

v_call: TRBV7-3
j_call: TRBJ2-3
cdr3_aa: CASSPLLRGDTQYF

v_call: TRBV5-5
j_call: TRBJ2-7
cdr3_aa: CASSLGNSGAYEQYF

v_call: TRBV20-1
j_call: TRBJ2-1
cdr3_aa: CSASGGHNNEQFF

v_call: TRBV12-3/TRBV12-4
j_call: TRBJ2-1
cdr3_aa: CASNGGRGQFF

v_call: TRBV5-6
j_call: TRBJ2-5
cdr3_aa: CASSLPDRGGETQYF

v_call: TRBV10-3
j_call: TRBJ2-7
cdr3_aa: CAISPSQDEQYF

v_call: TRBV9
j_call: TRBJ1-2
cdr3_aa: CASSHGQGAFGYTF

v_call: TRBV30
j_call: TRBJ2-7
cdr3_aa: CAWGGTTYEQYF

v_call: TRBV9
j_call: TRBJ1-5
cdr3_aa: CASSVVDRGRQPQHF

v_call: TRBV6-1
j_call: TRBJ2-7
cdr3_aa: CASSPRRDSYEQYF

v_call: TRBV20-1
j_call: TRBJ1-1
cdr3_aa: CSARDRGPRTEAFF

v_call: TRBV30
j_call: TRBJ1-2
cdr3_aa: CAWILSGAGNYGYTF

v_call: TRBV5-1
j_call: TRBJ2-3
cdr3_aa: CASSLGASGDTDTQYF

v_call: TRBV27
j_call: TRBJ2-1
cdr3_aa: CASSHRGMSYNEQFF

v_call: TRBV29-1
j_call: TRBJ2-7
cdr3_aa: CSVEDGGYEQYF

v_call: TRBV12-3/TRBV12-4
j_call: TRBJ1-1
cdr3_aa: CASTRQGAQTEAFF

v_call: TRBV4-1
j_call: TRBJ2-7
cdr3_aa: CASSQEGVAGGPYEQYF

v_call: TRBV5-1
j_call: TRBJ2-7
cdr3_aa: CASSLGENEQYF

v_call: TRBV12-3/TRBV12-4
j_call: TRBJ2-1
cdr3_aa: CASSPDRAISNEQFF

v_call: TRBV20-1
j_call: TRBJ2-4
cdr3_aa: CSARVDDFAKNIQYF

v_call: TRBV4-3
j_call: TRBJ2-1
cdr3_aa: CASSQARTPTYNEQFF

v_call: TRBV7-7
j_call: TRBJ2-3
cdr3_aa: CASSPSGGTSTDTQYF

v_call: TRBV7-2
j_call: TRBJ2-5
cdr3_aa: CASSLGGQLQETQYF

v_call: TRBV5-5
j_call: TRBJ2-5
cdr3_aa: CASSRSLGETQYF

v_call: TRBV6-2/TRBV6-3
j_call: TRBJ2-1
cdr3_aa: CASSYFSGGPDDYEQFF

v_call: TRBV28
j_call: TRBJ1-2
cdr3_aa: CASSSLDRHGYTF

v_call: TRBV5-1
j_call: TRBJ2-7
cdr3_aa: CASSLGQGGAYEQYF

v_call: TRBV4-2
j_call: TRBJ2-2
cdr3_aa: CASRTGGGWLFF

v_call: TRBV19
j_call: TRBJ2-7
cdr3_aa: CASSTPDDYEQYF

v_call: TRBV4-3
j_call: TRBJ2-1
cdr3_aa: CASSPFEGYNEQFF

v_call: TRBV5-1
j_call: TRBJ1-5
cdr3_aa: CASSLSGTDQPQHF

v_call: TRBV28
j_call: TRBJ2-7
cdr3_aa: CASSLPGQGSGEQYF

v_call: TRBV5-6
j_call: TRBJ2-7
cdr3_aa: CASSKDRVFDEQYF

v_call: TRBV6-5
j_call: TRBJ2-1
cdr3_aa: CASLRGNEQFF

v_call: TRBV7-2
j_call: TRBJ2-7
cdr3_aa: CASSSTNWVMGEQYF

v_call: TRBV5-1
j_call: TRBJ2-3
cdr3_aa: CASSSRLAGGFTDTQYF

v_call: TRBV7-9
j_call: TRBJ1-6
cdr3_aa: CASSRKTGLVSPLHF

v_call: TRBV9
j_call: TRBJ2-4
cdr3_aa: CASSVESTTGRYRGQIAIQYF

v_call: TRBV6-5
j_call: TRBJ2-1
cdr3_aa: CASSYRTGEHYNEQFF

v_call: TRBV15
j_call: TRBJ2-5
cdr3_aa: CATSRDAGQGGETQYF